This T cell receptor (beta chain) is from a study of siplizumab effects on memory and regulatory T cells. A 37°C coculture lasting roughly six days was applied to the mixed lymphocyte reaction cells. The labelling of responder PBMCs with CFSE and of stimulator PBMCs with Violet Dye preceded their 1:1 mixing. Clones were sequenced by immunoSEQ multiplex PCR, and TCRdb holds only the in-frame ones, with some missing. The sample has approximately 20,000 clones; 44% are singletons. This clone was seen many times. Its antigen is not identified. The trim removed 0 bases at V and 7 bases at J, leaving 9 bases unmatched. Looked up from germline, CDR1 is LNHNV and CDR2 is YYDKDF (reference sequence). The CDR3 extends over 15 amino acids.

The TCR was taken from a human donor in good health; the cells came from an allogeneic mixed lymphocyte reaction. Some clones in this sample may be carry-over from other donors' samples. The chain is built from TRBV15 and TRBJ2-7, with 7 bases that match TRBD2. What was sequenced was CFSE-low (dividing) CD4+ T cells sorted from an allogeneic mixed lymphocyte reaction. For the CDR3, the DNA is TGTGCCACCAGCAGAGACTCAGCGGGATCTTATGAGCAGTACTTC. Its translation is CATSRDSAGSYEQYF.